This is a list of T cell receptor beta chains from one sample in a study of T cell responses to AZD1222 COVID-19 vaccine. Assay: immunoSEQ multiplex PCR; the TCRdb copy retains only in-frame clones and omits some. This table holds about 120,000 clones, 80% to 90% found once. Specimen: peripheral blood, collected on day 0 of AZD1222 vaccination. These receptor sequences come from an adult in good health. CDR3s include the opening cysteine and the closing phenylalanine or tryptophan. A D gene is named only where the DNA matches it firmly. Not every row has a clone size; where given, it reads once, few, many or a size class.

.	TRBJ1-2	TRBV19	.	CASSHYGYTF	TGTGCCAGTAGCCACTATGGCTACACCTTC
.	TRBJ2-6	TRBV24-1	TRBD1	CATSDSGQGWSGANVLTF	TGTGCCACCAGTGATTCGGGACAGGGCTGGTCCGGGGCCAACGTCCTGACTTTC
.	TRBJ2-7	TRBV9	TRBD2	CASSGGTSGSPEQYF	TGTGCCAGCAGCGGAGGGACTAGCGGGAGTCCCGAGCAGTACTTC
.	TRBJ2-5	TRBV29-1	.	CSVPTHQETQYF	TGCAGCGTTCCTACACATCAAGAGACCCAGTACTTC
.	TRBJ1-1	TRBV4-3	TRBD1	CASSQAGTENTEAFF	TGCGCCAGCAGCCAAGCCGGGACAGAGAACACTGAAGCTTTCTTT
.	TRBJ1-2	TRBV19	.	CASSIPRRDGYTF	TGTGCCAGTAGTATACCCCGGAGGGATGGCTACACCTTC
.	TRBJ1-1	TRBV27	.	CASRSWEGLTNTEAFF	TGTGCCAGCAGATCTTGGGAAGGACTGACGAACACTGAAGCTTTCTTT
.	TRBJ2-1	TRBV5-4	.	CASSLRGGRLFSYNEQFF	TGTGCCAGCAGCTTGCGCGGGGGCCGTCTTTTCTCCTACAATGAGCAGTTCTTC
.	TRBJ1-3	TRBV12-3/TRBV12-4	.	CASSSTTGNTIYF	TGTGCCAGCAGTTCGACAACTGGAAACACCATATATTTT
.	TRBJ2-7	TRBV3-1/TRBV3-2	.	CASSRGAGYEQYF	TGTGCCAGCAGCCGGGGAGCAGGCTACGAGCAGTACTTC
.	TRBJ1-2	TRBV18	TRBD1	CASSPIQGERSYGYTF	TGTGCCAGCTCACCAATCCAGGGGGAAAGGTCCTATGGCTACACCTTC
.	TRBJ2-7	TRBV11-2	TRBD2	CASSLAGGPQYEQYF	TGTGCCAGCAGCTTAGCGGGAGGGCCCCAATACGAGCAGTACTTC
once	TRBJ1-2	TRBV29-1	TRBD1	CSADRGILGYTF	TGCAGCGCAGACAGGGGGATACTAGGCTACACCTTC
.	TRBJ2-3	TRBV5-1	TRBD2	CASSFAVLAGGPDTQYF	TGCGCCAGCAGTTTTGCGGTCCTAGCGGGAGGGCCGGATACGCAGTATTTT
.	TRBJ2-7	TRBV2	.	CASGRDTYEQYF	TGTGCCAGCGGCAGGGATACATACGAGCAGTACTTC
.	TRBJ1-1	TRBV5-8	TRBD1	CASSLDRGLGAFF	TGTGCCAGCAGCTTGGACAGGGGCCTTGGAGCTTTCTTT
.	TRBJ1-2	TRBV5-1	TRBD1	CASSLDGTGSSYTF	TGCGCCAGCAGCTTGGATGGGACAGGGAGTAGCTACACCTTC
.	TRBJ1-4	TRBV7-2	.	CASRGASSEKLFF	TGTGCCAGTCGCGGGGCCTCGTCTGAAAAACTGTTTTTT
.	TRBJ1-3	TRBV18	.	CASSPWGEGNTIYF	TGTGCCAGCTCACCGTGGGGAGAAGGAAACACCATATATTTT
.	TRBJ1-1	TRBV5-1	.	CASSLDQGTEAFF	TGCGCCAGCAGCTTGGATCAGGGAACTGAAGCTTTCTTT
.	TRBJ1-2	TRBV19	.	CASSNYQDYGYTF	TGTGCCAGTAGTAACTATCAGGACTATGGCTACACCTTC
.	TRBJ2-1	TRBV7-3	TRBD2	CASSVGTSGRNEQFF	TGTGCCAGCAGCGTGGGGACTAGCGGGAGGAATGAGCAGTTCTTC
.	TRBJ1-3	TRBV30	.	CAWSLEAGAGNTIYF	TGTGCCTGGAGTCTTGAGGCGGGGGCTGGAAACACCATATATTTT
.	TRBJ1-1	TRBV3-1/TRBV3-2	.	CASSQDRQRTEAFF	TGTGCCAGCAGCCAAGATCGGCAGAGGACTGAAGCTTTCTTT
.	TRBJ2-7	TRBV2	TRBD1	CASITGTGGYEQYF	TGTGCCAGCATCACCGGGACAGGGGGCTACGAGCAGTACTTC
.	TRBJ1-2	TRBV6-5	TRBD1	CASSLDRADGYTF	TGTGCCAGCAGTCTTGACAGGGCGGATGGCTACACCTTC
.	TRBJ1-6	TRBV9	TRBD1	CASSETGYSPLHF	TGTGCCAGCAGCGAGACAGGGTATTCACCCCTCCACTTT
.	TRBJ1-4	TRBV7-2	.	CASIEGSANEKLFF	TGTGCCAGCATCGAGGGATCAGCTAATGAAAAACTGTTTTTT
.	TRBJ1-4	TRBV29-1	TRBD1	CSVGAGTGEALFF	TGCAGCGTTGGGGCCGGGACAGGGGAGGCACTGTTTTTT
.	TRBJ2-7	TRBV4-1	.	CASSQGLGYEQYF	TGCGCCAGCAGCCAAGGACTAGGTTACGAGCAGTACTTC
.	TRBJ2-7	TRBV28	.	CASSFSLVAREQYF	TGTGCCAGCAGTTTCTCACTAGTGGCGCGCGAGCAGTACTTC
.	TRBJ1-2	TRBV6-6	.	CASSYLIGEHGYTF	TGTGCCAGCAGTTACCTCATAGGGGAACATGGCTACACCTTC
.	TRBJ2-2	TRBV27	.	CASCPLSNTGELFF	TGTGCCAGCTGTCCCCTTTCGAACACCGGGGAGCTGTTTTTT
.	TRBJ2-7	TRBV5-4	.	CASSLVSDISYEQYF	TGTGCCAGCAGCTTGGTATCGGACATATCCTACGAGCAGTACTTC
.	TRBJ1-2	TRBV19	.	CASSMMRAGDKGYTF	TGTGCCAGTAGTATGATGAGGGCGGGGGACAAGGGCTACACCTTC